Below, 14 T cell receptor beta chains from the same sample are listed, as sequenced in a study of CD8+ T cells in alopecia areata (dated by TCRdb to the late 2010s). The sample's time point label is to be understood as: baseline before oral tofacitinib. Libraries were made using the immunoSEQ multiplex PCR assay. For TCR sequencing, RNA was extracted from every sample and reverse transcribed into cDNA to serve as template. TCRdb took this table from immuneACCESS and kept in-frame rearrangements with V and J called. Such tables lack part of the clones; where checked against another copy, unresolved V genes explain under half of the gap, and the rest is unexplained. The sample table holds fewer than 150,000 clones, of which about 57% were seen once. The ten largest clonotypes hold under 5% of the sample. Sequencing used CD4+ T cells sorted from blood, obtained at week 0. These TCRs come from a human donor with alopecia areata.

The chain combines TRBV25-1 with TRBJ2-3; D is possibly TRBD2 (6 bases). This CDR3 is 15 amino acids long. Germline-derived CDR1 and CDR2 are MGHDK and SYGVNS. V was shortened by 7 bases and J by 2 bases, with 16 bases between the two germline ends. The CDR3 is CASTSGLLHTDTQYF. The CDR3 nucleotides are TGTGCCAGCACTTCAGGACTACTTCACACAGATACGCAGTATTTT. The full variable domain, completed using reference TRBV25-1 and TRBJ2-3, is EADIYQTPRYLVIGTGKKITLECSQTMGHDKMYWYQQDPGMELHLIHYSYGVNSTEKGDLSSESTVSRIRTEHFPLTLESARPSHTSQYLCASTSGLLHTDTQYFGPGTRLTVL.

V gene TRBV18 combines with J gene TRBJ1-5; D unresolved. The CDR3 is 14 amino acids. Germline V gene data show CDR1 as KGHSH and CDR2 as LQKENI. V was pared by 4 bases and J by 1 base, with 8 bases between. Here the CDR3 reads CASSQGSSNQPQHF. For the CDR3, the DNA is TGTGCCAGCTCACAGGGATCGAGCAATCAGCCCCAGCATTTT.

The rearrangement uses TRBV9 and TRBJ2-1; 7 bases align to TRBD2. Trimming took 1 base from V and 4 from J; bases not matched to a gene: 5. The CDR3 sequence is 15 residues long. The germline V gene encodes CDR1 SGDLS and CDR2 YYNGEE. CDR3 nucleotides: TGTGCCAGCAGCGTAAGCGGGACGGGGTACAATGAGCAGTTCTTC. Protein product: CASSVSGTGYNEQFF. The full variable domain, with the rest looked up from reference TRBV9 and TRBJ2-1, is DSGVTQTPKHLITATGQRVTLRCSPRSGDLSVYWYQQSLDQGLQFLIQYYNGEERAKGNILERFSAQQFPDLHSELNLSSLELGDSALYFCASSVSGTGYNEQFFGPGTRLTVL.

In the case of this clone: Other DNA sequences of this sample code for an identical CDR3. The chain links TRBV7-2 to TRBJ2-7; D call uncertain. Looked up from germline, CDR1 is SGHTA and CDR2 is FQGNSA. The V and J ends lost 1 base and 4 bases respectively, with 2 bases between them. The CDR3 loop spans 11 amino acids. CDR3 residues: CASSLEYEQYF. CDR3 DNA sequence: TGTGCCAGCAGCTTAGAGTACGAGCAGTACTTC. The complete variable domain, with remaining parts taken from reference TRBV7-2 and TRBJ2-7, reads GAGVSQSPSNKVTEKGKDVELRCDPISGHTALYWYRQSLGQGLEFLIYFQGNSAPDKSGLPSDRFSAERTGGSVSTLTIQRTQQEDSAVYLCASSLEYEQYFGPGTRLTVT.

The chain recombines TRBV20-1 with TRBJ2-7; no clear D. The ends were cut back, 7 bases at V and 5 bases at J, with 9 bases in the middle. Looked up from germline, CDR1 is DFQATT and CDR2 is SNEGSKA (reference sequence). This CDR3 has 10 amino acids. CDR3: CSGSFHEQYF. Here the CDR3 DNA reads TGCAGTGGATCGTTCCACGAGCAGTACTTC.

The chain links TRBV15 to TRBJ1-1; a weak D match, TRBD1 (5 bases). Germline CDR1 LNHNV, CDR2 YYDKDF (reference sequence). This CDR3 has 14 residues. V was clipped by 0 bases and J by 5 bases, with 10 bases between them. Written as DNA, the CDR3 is TGTGCCACCAGCAGAGATGCCAGGGAGACTGAAGCTTTCTTT. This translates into CATSRDARETEAFF.

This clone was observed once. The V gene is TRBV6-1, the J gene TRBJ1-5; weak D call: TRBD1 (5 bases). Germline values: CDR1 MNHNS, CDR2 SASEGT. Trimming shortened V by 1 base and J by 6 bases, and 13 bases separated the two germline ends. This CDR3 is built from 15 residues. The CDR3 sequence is CASSEGGRSRQPQHF. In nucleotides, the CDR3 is TGTGCCAGCAGTGAAGGGGGACGGAGTCGTCAGCCCCAGCATTTT.

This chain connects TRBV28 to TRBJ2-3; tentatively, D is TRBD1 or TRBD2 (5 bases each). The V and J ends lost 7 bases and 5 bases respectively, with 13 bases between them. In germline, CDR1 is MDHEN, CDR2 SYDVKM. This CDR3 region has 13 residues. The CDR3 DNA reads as TGTGCCAGCACTACGGGGCGGAGAGATACGCAGTATTTT. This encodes CASTTGRRDTQYF.

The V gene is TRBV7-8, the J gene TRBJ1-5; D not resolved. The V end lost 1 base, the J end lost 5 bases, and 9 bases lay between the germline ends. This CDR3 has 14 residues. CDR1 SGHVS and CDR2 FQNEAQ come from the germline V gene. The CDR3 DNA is TGTGCCAGCAGCTTAGACCCACGGGATCAGCCCCAGCATTTT. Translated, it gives CASSLDPRDQPQHF.

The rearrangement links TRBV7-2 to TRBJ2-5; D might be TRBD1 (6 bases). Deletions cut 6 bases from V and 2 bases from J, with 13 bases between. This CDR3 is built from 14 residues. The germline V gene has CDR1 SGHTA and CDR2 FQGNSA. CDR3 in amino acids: CASSPPGEQETQYF. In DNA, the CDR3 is TGTGCCAGCAGTCCACCAGGGGAACAAGAGACCCAGTACTTC.

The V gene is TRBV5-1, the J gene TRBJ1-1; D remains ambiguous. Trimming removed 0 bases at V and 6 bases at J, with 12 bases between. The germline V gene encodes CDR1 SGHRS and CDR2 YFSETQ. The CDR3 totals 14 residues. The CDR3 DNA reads TGCGCCAGCAGCTTGGGGTTTATGACACCTGAAGCTTTCTTT. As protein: CASSLGFMTPEAFF.

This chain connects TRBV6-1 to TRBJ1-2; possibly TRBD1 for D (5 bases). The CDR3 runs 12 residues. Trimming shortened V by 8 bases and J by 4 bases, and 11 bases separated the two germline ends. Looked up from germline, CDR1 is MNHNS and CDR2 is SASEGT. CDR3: CASDHGGYGYTF. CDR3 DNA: TGTGCCAGCGATCATGGGGGCTATGGCTACACCTTC.

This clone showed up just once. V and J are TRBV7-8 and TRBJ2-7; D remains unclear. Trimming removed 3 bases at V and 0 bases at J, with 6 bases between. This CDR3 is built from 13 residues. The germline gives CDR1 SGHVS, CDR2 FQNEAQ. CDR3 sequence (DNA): TGTGCCAGCAGCTTCGGCCCCTCCTACGAGCAGTACTTC. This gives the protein CASSFGPSYEQYF.

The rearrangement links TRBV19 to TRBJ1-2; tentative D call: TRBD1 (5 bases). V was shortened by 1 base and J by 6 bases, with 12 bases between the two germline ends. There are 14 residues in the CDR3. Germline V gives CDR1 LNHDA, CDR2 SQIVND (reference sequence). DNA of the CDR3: TGTGCCAGTAGTATAGGAGGCGGGGCGGATGGCTACACCTTC. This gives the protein CASSIGGGADGYTF.